The rows below give T cell receptor beta chains drawn from one sample of a study of CD8+CD57+ T cells in acquired aplastic anemia. TCRdb itself ran the reads through MiXCR, one entry per CDR3 protein. The top ten clones hold nearly 0.85% of a sample with roughly 500,000 distinct CDR3 sequences, approximately 32% of them seen once. Sequencing input: sorted CD4+, CD8+, or CD8+CD57+ T cells (not recorded which) from PBMCs. The origin of the receptors is a human donor with aplastic anemia. The CDR3 runs from the conserved cysteine through the conserved F or W. A D gene is named only where the DNA matches it firmly. Where a row states a size, it is once, few, many or the class of an expanded clone; other rows omit it.

TRBV5-8,TRBJ2-7,-,-,TGTGCCAGCAGCTTAGGACTGGGGTTCTACGAGCAGTACTTC,CASSLGLGFYEQYF
TRBV20-1,TRBJ2-5,-,few,TGCAGTGCTAGTCCAGAGTACCAAGAGACCCAGTACTTC,CSASPEYQETQYF
TRBV2,TRBJ1-4,-,-,TGTGCCAGCAGTGAATGGGTTGCCTATGAAAAACTGTTTTTT,CASSEWVAYEKLFF
TRBV12-3/TRBV12-4,TRBJ2-1,-,few,TGTGCCAGCAGTTTAGCGGCGGGGCAATACAATGAGCAGTTCTTC,CASSLAAGQYNEQFF
TRBV24-1,TRBJ2-1,-,many,TGTGCCACCAGCAGAGGGTCCTACAATGAGCAGTTCTTC,CATSRGSYNEQFF
TRBV20-1,TRBJ1-1,-,many,TGCAGTGCCCAAGGGACGAACACTGAAGCTTTCTTT,CSAQGTNTEAFF
TRBV3-1,TRBJ2-1,-,-,TGTGCCAGCAGCCAAGAAGTTGCAGGGTACAATGAGCAGTTCTTC,CASSQEVAGYNEQFF
TRBV18,TRBJ1-6,-,-,TGTGCCAGCTCACGGCATAATAATTCACCCCTCCACTTT,CASSRHNNSPLHF
TRBV6-2/TRBV6-3,TRBJ1-5,-,few,TGTGCCAGCAGTTACGGGACGGGGGGGCATCAGCCCCAGCATTTT,CASSYGTGGHQPQHF
TRBV6-1,TRBJ2-2,-,-,TGTGCCATCAGCCCTTCGGCCGGGGAGCTGTTTTTT,CAISPSAGELFF
TRBV19,TRBJ1-2,-,-,TGTGCCAGCAGTTTCGCTGGGGCGCTAAACTATGGCTACACCTTC,CASSFAGALNYGYTF
TRBV5-1,TRBJ2-7,TRBD1,many,TGCGCCAGCAGCTTGGGCAATGACAGGGGACTCGAGCAGTACTTC,CASSLGNDRGLEQYF
TRBV25-1,TRBJ1-1,-,-,TGTGCCGACCCACTTCGACGGCCGAACACTGAAGCTTTCTTT,CADPLRRPNTEAFF
TRBV7-8,TRBJ2-5,-,-,TGCGCCAGCAGCCAAGGCGACCGGTATGAAGAGACCCAGTACTTC,CASSQGDRYEETQYF
TRBV29-1,TRBJ2-1,-,many,TGCAGCGTTGAAGACACAGTGAAGTACCATGAGCAGTTCTTC,CSVEDTVKYHEQFF
TRBV24-1,TRBJ2-7,-,few,TGTGCCACCAGTGATTCAACTCAATCCTACGAGCAGTACTTC,CATSDSTQSYEQYF
TRBV19,TRBJ2-7,-,-,TGTGCCAGTAGCACGACAGATTTGAAGTACTTC,CASSTTDLKYF
TRBV18,TRBJ1-2,TRBD1,few,TGTGCCAGCTCACCGAACAGGGGCCACAACTATGGCTACACCTTC,CASSPNRGHNYGYTF
TRBV6-2/TRBV6-3,TRBJ1-2,TRBD1,-,TGTGCCAGCAGTCCCAGGACAGGGGGCGGTGGCTACACCTTC,CASSPRTGGGGYTF
TRBV2,TRBJ2-1,-,-,TGTGCCAGCGGCCGACAGACAGGCTACAATGAGCAGTTCTTC,CASGRQTGYNEQFF
TRBV20-1,TRBJ2-7,TRBD2,many,TGCAGTGCTAGCCTTTCGGGAGGCTACGAGCAGTACTTC,CSASLSGGYEQYF
TRBV19,TRBJ1-2,-,-,TGTGCCAGTAGTCCAACCGCCAGGGACTATGGCTACACCTTC,CASSPTARDYGYTF
TRBV19,TRBJ2-5,TRBD2,-,TGTGCCAGTAGTCTACCCCGGACTAGCGGGGGTATGGAGACCCAGTACTTC,CASSLPRTSGGMETQYF
TRBV10-3,TRBJ1-4,-,many,TGTGCCACCTCCGGGCCCCCGGGGGAAAAACTGTTTTTT,CATSGPPGEKLFF
TRBV5-4,TRBJ2-7,TRBD2,-,TGTGCCAGCAGCTTGACTCTAGCGGGAACCCCCTACGAGCAGTACTTC,CASSLTLAGTPYEQYF
TRBV25-1,TRBJ1-4,TRBD1,few,TGTGCCAGCAGTGGAAGGGGACAGGGGCATGAAAAACTGTTTTTT,CASSGRGQGHEKLFF
TRBV7-9,TRBJ1-3,-,few,TGTGCCAGCAGTTCCGGGACGCGTGGAAGCACCATATATTTT,CASSSGTRGSTIYF
TRBV12-3/TRBV12-4,TRBJ1-6,-,many,TGTGCCAGCAGACCGGGACATTATAATTCACCCCTCCACTTT,CASRPGHYNSPLHF
TRBV7-9,TRBJ1-2,TRBD1,few,TGTGCCAGCAGCGCCGGGACAGGGGGCAACAATGGCTACACCTTC,CASSAGTGGNNGYTF
TRBV7-9,TRBJ1-1,-,-,TGTGCCAGCAGCTTGGGGTATTCTGAAGCTTTCTTT,CASSLGYSEAFF
TRBV10-3,TRBJ1-1,-,many,TGTGCCATCAGGGGGTCCACTGAAGCTTTCTTT,CAIRGSTEAFF
TRBV2,TRBJ2-5,TRBD2,few,TGTGCCAGCACTTCCCAGCGGGGGGGCCGGGAGACCCAGTACTTC,CASTSQRGGRETQYF
TRBV5-1,TRBJ2-7,-,few,TGCGCCAGCAGGATTGATGGGTGGGTGACGGGGCTTACCTACGAGCAGTACTTC,CASRIDGWVTGLTYEQYF
TRBV7-2,TRBJ2-7,-,-,TGTGCCAGCAGCAACCCCCCCGCGGGCGGTCACGAGCAGTACTTC,CASSNPPAGGHEQYF